Sequencing of this T cell receptor beta chain was carried out in a study of CXCR3-negative and CXCR3-positive naive CD8 T cells. Study-wide background: Each library held about 1.5 +/- 0.3 million TRB reads, some 130 million in total.

A word on this clonotype: Its target is unknown.

Identification of naive CD8+ T cells rested on CD45RO-CCR7+CD27+CD95- status. UMI-labeled 5' RACE TRB cDNA libraries were prepared from the cells. TCRdb reworked the 5' RACE reads into one entry per CDR3 protein, no DNA. This table lists about 89,000 distinct CDR3 sequences. The CDR3 loop spans 18 amino acids. General observations from the study: Naive CXCR3-positive and CXCR3-negative cells shared similar TRBV-TRBJ usage, unlike memory cells. TRB CDR3 hydrophobicity was greater in CXCR3-positive naive cells than in CXCR3-negative naive cells. Fresh PBMCs went into most assays, and CXCR3 expression partly declined after cryopreservation.

The source is a human donor in good health. Some clones in this sample may be carry-over from other donors' samples. The specimen was naive CXCR3+ CD8+ T cells from blood. The subset here: CD45RO-CCR7+CD27+CD95- naive CD8+ T cells expressing CXCR3 (TNR3+). The chain employs TRBV23-1 and TRBJ1-6; TCRdb names TRBD1, which stays unverified in the absence of DNA. Being an ORF, TRBV23-1 has a function that is uncertain. The CDR3 loop is CASSYETGGVGDNSPLHF.